This is a list of T cell receptor beta chains from one sample in a study of T cells in Graves' hyperthyroidism and ophthalmopathy. In TCRdb, the multiplex PCR reads were re-called with MiXCR into one record per CDR3 protein. The sample shows 300,000 to 500,000 distinct CDR3 sequences, over 11% of them seen only once. Material: blood. These receptors were collected from a middle-aged man with Graves' ophthalmopathy. CDR3s include the opening cysteine and the closing phenylalanine or tryptophan. A D gene is named only where the DNA matches it firmly. Not all rows give a size; the values are once, few, many and, for expanded clones, a class.

v_call	d_call	j_call	clone_size	cdr3_aa	cdr3_nt
TRBV9	TRBD2	TRBJ2-3	.	CASSRRLAGKDTQYF	TGTGCCAGCAGCCGACGACTAGCGGGAAAGGATACGCAGTATTTT
TRBV20-1	TRBD2	TRBJ2-3	.	CSARPGLAGGTADTQYF	TGCAGTGCGAGACCGGGACTAGCGGGAGGGACGGCAGATACGCAGTATTTT
TRBV24-1	.	TRBJ1-5	few	CATSDGRTSNQPQHF	TGTGCCACCAGTGACGGACGGACTAGCAATCAGCCCCAGCATTTT
TRBV5-6	.	TRBJ2-5	.	CASSLLDQETQYF	TGTGCCAGCAGCTTGTTGGACCAAGAGACCCAGTACTTC
TRBV5-5	.	TRBJ2-7	many	CASSLRGTTSYEQYF	TGTGCCAGCAGCTTGCGTGGGACAACCTCCTACGAGCAGTACTTC
TRBV19	.	TRBJ1-5	few	CASTIKNSNQPQHF	TGTGCCAGTACCATTAAGAATAGCAATCAGCCCCAGCATTTT
TRBV15	TRBD2	TRBJ2-1	many	CATSDTSGSRGEQFF	TGTGCCACCAGCGATACTAGCGGGAGCCGTGGTGAGCAGTTCTTC
TRBV6-2/TRBV6-3	.	TRBJ1-2	few	CASIREPAGGYTF	TGTGCCAGCATCAGAGAGCCGGCCGGTGGCTACACCTTC
TRBV5-1	.	TRBJ1-5	many	CASSLQGGGNQPQHF	TGCGCCAGCAGCTTACAGGGCGGAGGCAATCAGCCCCAGCATTTT
TRBV2	.	TRBJ2-2	.	CASSESYADSDVLFF	TGTGCCAGCAGTGAATCATATGCGGATTCTGATGTGCTGTTTTTT
TRBV29-1	TRBD2	TRBJ2-1	few	CSVGVAGNEQFF	TGCAGCGTCGGGGTAGCGGGAAATGAGCAGTTCTTC
TRBV5-1	TRBD2	TRBJ2-3	.	CASYSVAGGPADRQYF	TGCGCCAGCTACTCCGTAGCGGGAGGGCCCGCAGATAGGCAGTATTTT
TRBV19	TRBD1	TRBJ1-1	few	CASSIWTGVAAFF	TGTGCCAGTAGTATTTGGACAGGGGTGGCAGCTTTCTTT
TRBV29-1	TRBD2	TRBJ2-5	.	CSADGLAGETQYF	TGCAGCGCTGATGGCCTAGCGGGAGAGACCCAGTACTTC
TRBV11-2	.	TRBJ2-7	many	CASSLVSVEQYF	TGTGCCAGCAGCTTGGTTTCCGTCGAGCAGTACTTC
TRBV29-1	TRBD1	TRBJ2-2	few	CSVWDRTTGELFF	TGCAGCGTCTGGGACAGGACCACCGGGGAGCTGTTTTTT
TRBV12-3/TRBV12-4	TRBD1	TRBJ1-4	many	CASRLGTGGRLPNEKLFF	TGTGCCAGCAGGCTCGGGACAGGGGGCAGACTGCCTAATGAAAAACTGTTTTTT
TRBV5-1	.	TRBJ1-2	many	CASSLYNSNYGYTF	TGCGCCAGCAGCTTGTATAACAGCAACTATGGCTACACCTTC
TRBV19	.	TRBJ2-5	.	CASSRGGEETQYF	TGTGCCAGTAGTCGAGGCGGTGAAGAGACCCAGTACTTC
TRBV30	TRBD2	TRBJ2-3	many	CAWSGGLAEDTQYF	TGTGCCTGGAGTGGGGGACTAGCGGAAGATACGCAGTATTTT
TRBV12-3/TRBV12-4	.	TRBJ1-5	.	CASSYMDTQHF	TGTGCCAGCAGTTATATGGATACGCAGCATTTT
TRBV30	.	TRBJ1-3	many	CAWGASSGNTIYF	TGTGCCTGGGGGGCATCCTCTGGAAACACCATATATTTT
TRBV11-3	.	TRBJ2-1	many	CASSLAGDPNNEQFF	TGTGCCAGCAGCTTAGCCGGGGATCCAAACAATGAGCAGTTCTTC
TRBV3-1	.	TRBJ2-7	many	CASSQAGPEQYF	TGTGCCAGCAGCCAAGCAGGGCCCGAGCAGTACTTC
TRBV7-9	TRBD2	TRBJ2-7	many	CASSLPAGVEQYF	TGTGCCAGCAGCTTACCAGCGGGGGTGGAGCAGTACTTC
TRBV30	.	TRBJ1-1	.	CAWTPRGLHRMNTEAFF	TGTGCCTGGACCCCCCGGGGGTTGCACAGAATGAACACTGAAGCTTTCTTT
TRBV6-1	.	TRBJ1-2	few	CASSGRVDYGYTF	TGTGCCAGCAGCGGTCGGGTCGACTATGGCTACACCTTC
TRBV11-2	TRBD1	TRBJ2-7	many	CASSFPGTGNEQYF	TGTGCCAGCAGCTTCCCCGGGACAGGGAACGAGCAGTACTTC
TRBV9	.	TRBJ1-1	.	CASSVAKNTEAFF	TGTGCCAGCAGCGTAGCCAAGAACACTGAAGCTTTCTTT
TRBV2	TRBD2	TRBJ2-5	many	CASMAGGETQYF	TGTGCCAGCATGGCGGGAGGGGAGACCCAGTACTTC
TRBV25-1	.	TRBJ2-2	few	CASSEYGGYTGELFF	TGTGCCAGCAGTGAATATGGCGGCTACACCGGGGAGCTGTTTTTT
TRBV27	.	TRBJ2-1	.	CASSFNGVEFLGQFF	TGTGCCAGCAGTTTTAACGGGGTGGAGTTCTTGGGGCAGTTCTTC
TRBV28	TRBD2	TRBJ2-1	few	CASLLSGTSWEFF	TGTGCCAGTCTCCTTAGCGGGACTAGTTGGGAGTTCTTC
TRBV7-2	.	TRBJ2-2	many	CASSLFPMSNTGELFF	TGTGCCAGCAGCTTATTTCCCATGTCGAACACCGGGGAGCTGTTTTTT
TRBV29-1	TRBD1	TRBJ2-1	few	CSVGKGTDYNEQFF	TGCAGCGTTGGAAAGGGGACAGATTACAATGAGCAGTTCTTC
TRBV20-1	TRBD2	TRBJ2-7	many	CSARVASGRSYEQYF	TGCAGTGCTAGAGTGGCTAGCGGGAGGTCCTACGAGCAGTACTTC
TRBV29-1	TRBD1	TRBJ2-1	.	CSVAGQDPSNEQFF	TGCAGCGTTGCGGGACAGGACCCTTCGAATGAGCAGTTCTTC
TRBV28	.	TRBJ2-7	many	CASSLLGLGTTSYYEQYF	TGTGCCAGCAGTTTATTGGGGTTGGGGACCACAAGTTACTACGAGCAGTACTTC
TRBV6-2/TRBV6-3	.	TRBJ1-4	.	CASSYRADNEKLFF	TGTGCCAGCAGTTACCGGGCGGATAATGAAAAACTGTTTTTT
TRBV5-1	.	TRBJ1-1	many	CASSLSQVNTEAFF	TGCGCCAGCAGCTTGTCTCAGGTGAACACTGAAGCTTTCTTT
TRBV12-3/TRBV12-4	.	TRBJ1-3	many	CASSSADKPLGNTIYF	TGTGCCAGCAGTTCCGCAGACAAGCCACTCGGAAACACCATATATTTT
TRBV18	TRBD1	TRBJ1-1	.	CASSRDRAAEAFF	TGTGCCAGCTCACGGGACAGGGCCGCTGAAGCTTTCTTT
TRBV20-1	.	TRBJ1-4	few	CSARDGKGATNEKLFF	TGCAGTGCTAGAGATGGGAAGGGAGCAACTAATGAAAAACTGTTTTTT
TRBV18	.	TRBJ2-3	.	CASSRPDTQYF	TGTGCCAGCTCACGACCAGATACGCAGTATTTT
TRBV20-1	TRBD2	TRBJ2-2	few	CSARDRGRAGELFF	TGCAGTGCTAGAGATCGCGGGAGAGCCGGGGAGCTGTTTTTT
TRBV7-8	.	TRBJ2-1	many	CASKGGEEQFF	TGTGCCAGCAAAGGGGGGGAGGAGCAGTTCTTC
TRBV7-3	TRBD2	TRBJ2-3	.	CASSISGRSTDTQYF	TGTGCCAGCAGTATTAGCGGGAGAAGCACAGATACGCAGTATTTT
TRBV5-1	.	TRBJ2-1	.	CASNLAGRHEQFF	TGCGCCAGCAACCTGGCGGGGAGACATGAGCAGTTCTTC
TRBV20-1	TRBD2	TRBJ2-3	few	CSAREAGGTDTQYF	TGCAGTGCTAGAGAAGCGGGAGGGACAGATACGCAGTATTTT
TRBV10-3	.	TRBJ2-1	few	CAISETPLLRELSFKQFF	TGTGCCATCAGCGAAACCCCCCTTCTACGGGAGTTGAGTTTTAAGCAGTTCTTC
TRBV5-1	TRBD2	TRBJ2-2	.	CASSVDSLAGGLTGELFF	TGCGCCAGCAGCGTGGATTCATTAGCGGGAGGGTTAACCGGGGAGCTGTTTTTT